These 2 T cell receptor beta chains were all obtained from the same sample, sequenced in a study of cytomegalovirus exposure and HLA in healthy donors. The PCR employed 60 Vbeta primers together with 13 Jbeta primers. The protocol was immunoSEQ multiplex PCR, while the TCRdb copy is restricted to in-frame clones and leaves out a portion. This sample lists roughly 80,000 clones; its ten largest clones have less than 0.6%. The sample consisted of PBMCs. These receptors were obtained from a man aged 50-59 years in good health and CMV-seronegative.

The chain carries TRBV6-5 and TRBJ2-3, with D perhaps TRBD1 (5 bases). Deletions cut 5 bases from V and 6 bases from J, with 18 bases between. Germline CDR1 and CDR2: MNHEY and SVGAGI. This CDR3 contains 15 residues. This CDR3 reads CASSPAGYMKDTQYF. The CDR3 DNA reads TGTGCCAGCAGTCCGGCAGGGTATATGAAGGATACGCAGTATTTT.

The CDR3 region is CASSERSGADDSNQPQHF. The CDR3 DNA reads as TGCGCCAGCAGTGAGAGGTCAGGGGCCGATGATAGCAATCAGCCCCAGCATTTT. This rearrangement joins TRBV10-1 to TRBJ1-5, with D perhaps matching TRBD1 (6 bases). Per the germline V gene, CDR1 is WNHNN and CDR2 is SYGVQD (reference sequence). The V gene lost 2 bases and the J gene lost 0 bases, with 17 bases spanning the gap. CDR3 length: 18 amino acids.